This T cell receptor (beta chain) stems from a study of human T cells and chemical hapten exposure. On the study more broadly: Throughout a study of approximately 5 months, patients underwent weekly scalp administration of diphenylcyclopropenone doses.

This CDR3 is 19 amino acids long. V lost 2 bases to trimming and J lost 1 base; unmatched junction nucleotides: 10. CDR1 is ENHRY and CDR2 is SYGVKD in the germline V gene. Time point described: patch test 1, 2 weeks after DPC sensitization. Indicated treatment: therapeutic diphenylcyclopropenone sensitization with weekly scalp DPC. Each CDR3 protein is one row after TCRdb ran MiXCR on the RACE reads. The profile covers some 400,000 distinct CDR3 sequences, with about 4.4% appearing a single time and 2% to 2.5% taken by the ten largest. This clonotype has just a few counts. Sequenced here: whole blood, sampled in connection with sensitization to the hapten diphenylcyclopropenone (DPC). The chain has TRBV10-3 and TRBJ2-5; 13 bases are shared with TRBD2. The TCR sequence derives from a woman in her 50s with alopecia areata. Some clones in this sample may be carry-over from other donors' samples. CDR3 residues: CAISETPPTSGGPQETQYF. The DNA of the CDR3 is TGTGCCATCAGTGAGACCCCACCGACTAGCGGGGGGCCCCAAGAGACCCAGTACTTC.